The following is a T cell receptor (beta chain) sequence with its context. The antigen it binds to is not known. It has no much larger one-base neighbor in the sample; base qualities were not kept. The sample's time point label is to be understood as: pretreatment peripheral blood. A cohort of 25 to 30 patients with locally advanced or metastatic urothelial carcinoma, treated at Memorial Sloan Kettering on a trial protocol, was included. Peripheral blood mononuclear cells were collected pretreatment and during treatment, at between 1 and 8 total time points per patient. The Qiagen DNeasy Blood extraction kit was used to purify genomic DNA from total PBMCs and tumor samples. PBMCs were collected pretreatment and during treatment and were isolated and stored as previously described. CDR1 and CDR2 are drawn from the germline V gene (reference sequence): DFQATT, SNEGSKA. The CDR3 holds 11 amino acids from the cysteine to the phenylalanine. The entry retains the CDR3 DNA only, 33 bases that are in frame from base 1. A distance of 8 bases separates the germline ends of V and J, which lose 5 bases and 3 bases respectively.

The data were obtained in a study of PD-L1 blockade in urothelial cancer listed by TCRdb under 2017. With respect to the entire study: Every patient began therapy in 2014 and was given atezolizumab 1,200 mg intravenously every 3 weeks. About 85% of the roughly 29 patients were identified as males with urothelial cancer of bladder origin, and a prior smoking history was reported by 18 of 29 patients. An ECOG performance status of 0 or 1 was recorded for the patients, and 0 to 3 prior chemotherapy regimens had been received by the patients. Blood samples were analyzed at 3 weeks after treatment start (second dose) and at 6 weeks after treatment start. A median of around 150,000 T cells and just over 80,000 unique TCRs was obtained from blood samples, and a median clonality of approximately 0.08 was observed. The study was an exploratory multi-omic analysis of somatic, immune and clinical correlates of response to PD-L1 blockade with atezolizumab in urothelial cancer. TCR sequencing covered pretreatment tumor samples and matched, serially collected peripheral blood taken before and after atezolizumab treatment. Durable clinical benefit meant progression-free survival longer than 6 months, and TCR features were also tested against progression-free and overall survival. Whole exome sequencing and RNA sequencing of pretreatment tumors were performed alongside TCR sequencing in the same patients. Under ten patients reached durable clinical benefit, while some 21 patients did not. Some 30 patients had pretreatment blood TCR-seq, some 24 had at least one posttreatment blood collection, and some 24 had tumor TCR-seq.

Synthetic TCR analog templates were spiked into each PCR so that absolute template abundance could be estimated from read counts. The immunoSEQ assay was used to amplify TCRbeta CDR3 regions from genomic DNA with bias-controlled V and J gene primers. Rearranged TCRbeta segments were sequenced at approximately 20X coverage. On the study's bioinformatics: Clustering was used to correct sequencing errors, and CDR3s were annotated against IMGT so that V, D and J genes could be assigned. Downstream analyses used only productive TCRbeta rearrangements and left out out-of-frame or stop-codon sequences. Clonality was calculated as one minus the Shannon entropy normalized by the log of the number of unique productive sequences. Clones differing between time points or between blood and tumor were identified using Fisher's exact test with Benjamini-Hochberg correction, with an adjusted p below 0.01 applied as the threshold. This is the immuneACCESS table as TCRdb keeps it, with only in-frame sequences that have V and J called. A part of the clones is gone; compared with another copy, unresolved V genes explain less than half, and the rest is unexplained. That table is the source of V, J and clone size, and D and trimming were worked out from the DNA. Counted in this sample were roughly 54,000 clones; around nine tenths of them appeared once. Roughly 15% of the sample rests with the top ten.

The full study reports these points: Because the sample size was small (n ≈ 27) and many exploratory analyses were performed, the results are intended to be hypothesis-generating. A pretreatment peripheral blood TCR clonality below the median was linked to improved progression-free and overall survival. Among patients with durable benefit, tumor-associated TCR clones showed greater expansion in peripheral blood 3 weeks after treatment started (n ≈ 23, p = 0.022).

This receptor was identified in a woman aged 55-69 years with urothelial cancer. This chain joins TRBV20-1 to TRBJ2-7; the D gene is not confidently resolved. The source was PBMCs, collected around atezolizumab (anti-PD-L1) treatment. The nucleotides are TGCAGTGCTTTAGAAATCTACGAGCAGTACTTC. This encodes CSALEIYEQYF.